This passage covers 28 T cell receptor beta chains from one sample sequenced in a study of shared T cell receptors in the human thymus. TCRdb keeps only in-frame clones here, not all; method: immunoSEQ multiplex PCR. The data contain over 650,000 clones, 80% to 90% of them seen just once; the ten biggest clones take up 0.0094%. The same specimen was also included in a second study, on human thymus T cells.

The sequenced sample consisted of thymocytes. The receptors originated from a boy less than two years old with a congenital heart defect.

This chain joins TRBV14 and TRBJ2-7; tentative D call: TRBD1 (5 bases). V lost 1 base and J lost 2, with 12 bases in between. The CDR3 is 15 amino acids. In germline, CDR1 is SGHDN, CDR2 FVKESK. The CDR3 protein is CASSQGVGVPYEQYF. CDR3 nucleotide sequence: TGTGCCAGCAGCCAAGGAGTAGGGGTCCCCTACGAGCAGTACTTC.

This clone has a handful of counts. The chain carries TRBV9 and TRBJ2-7, with TRBD2 identical over 8 bases. The germline CDR1 and CDR2 sequences are SGDLS and YYNGEE. The CDR3 consists of 15 residues. Trimming removed 6 bases from V and 5 bases from J; junction bases left unmatched: 13. CDR3: CASNLRGGLGDEQYF. The CDR3 DNA sequence: TGTGCCAGCAACTTACGGGGGGGCCTAGGAGACGAGCAGTACTTC.

This clone showed up just once. The chain joins TRBV4-3 to TRBJ1-2; no clear D. The CDR3 contains 14 residues. Germline V gene data show CDR1 as LGHNA and CDR2 as YSLEER. Trimming removed 0 bases from V and 5 bases from J, with 10 bases in between. For the CDR3, the DNA is TGCGCCAGCAGCCAAGATTTCGGCAGGTATGGCTACACCTTC. It codes for CASSQDFGRYGYTF.

The chain has TRBV29-1 and TRBJ2-5; 7 bases are a match to TRBD1. CDR1 SQVTM and CDR2 ANQGSEA come from the germline V gene. CDR3 size: 16 residues. V trimming: 6 bases; J trimming: 1 base; junction bases outside the gene matches: 14. CDR3 residues: CSVDPFRQGCQETQYF. In nucleotides, the CDR3 is TGCAGCGTGGATCCCTTTCGACAGGGATGCCAAGAGACCCAGTACTTC.

This rearrangement joins TRBV15 to TRBJ2-7; TRBD2 agrees at 8 bases. Germline values: CDR1 LNHNV, CDR2 YYDKDF (reference sequence). Unmatched junction bases numbered 13, after V lost 2 bases and J lost 4 bases. The CDR3 is 17 residues long. The CDR3 protein is CATSRPIPGLESYEQYF. CDR3 DNA: TGTGCCACCAGCAGACCCATTCCGGGACTAGAGTCGTACGAGCAGTACTTC.

The chain has TRBV10-1 and TRBJ2-1, with 7 bases fitting TRBD1. The germline CDR1 and CDR2 sequences are WNHNN and SYGVQD (reference sequence). The CDR3 consists of 19 residues. J lost 4 bases, V lost 5 bases, and 20 bases had no gene match. The CDR3, as DNA: TGCGCCAGCAGTCGACAGGGCAATCCATTATCCCCCATATACAATGAGCAGTTCTTC. Protein: CASSRQGNPLSPIYNEQFF.

The chain has TRBV2 and TRBJ2-7; the D gene is possibly TRBD2 (6 bases). The CDR3 has 13 amino acids. Germline V gene data show CDR1 as SNHLY and CDR2 as FYNNEI. V lost 6 bases and J lost 3, with 12 bases in between. The CDR3 loop is CASRPSEFYEQYF. CDR3 nucleotide sequence: TGTGCCAGCAGGCCTAGCGAGTTCTACGAGCAGTACTTC.

The rearrangement joins TRBV6-4 to TRBJ2-2; possibly TRBD1 for D (5 bases). There are 14 residues in the CDR3. Germline V lookup: CDR1 MRHNA, CDR2 SNTAGT. The V and J ends lost 5 bases and 6 bases respectively, with 13 bases between them. DNA for the CDR3: TGTGCCAGCAGTTGGACAAGATGGGCCGGGGAGCTGTTTTTT. Its protein is CASSWTRWAGELFF.

The sample holds a few counts of this clone. This chain connects TRBV9 to TRBJ2-5; 9 positions agree with TRBD2. CDR1 is SGDLS, CDR2 YYNGEE, per germline. Unmatched junction bases numbered 11, after V lost 4 bases and J lost 4 bases. CDR3 length: 16 amino acids. The CDR3 loop is CASSTSLAGGRETQYF. In DNA form, the CDR3 reads TGTGCCAGCAGCACCTCTCTGGCGGGGGGGCGAGAGACCCAGTACTTC.

The chain links TRBV15 to TRBJ2-7; maybe TRBD2 (6 bases). The germline gives CDR1 LNHNV, CDR2 YYDKDF (reference sequence). Between the trimmed V and J ends, which lost 0 bases and 6 bases, there was a span of 18 bases. This CDR3 is built from 16 residues. The DNA of the CDR3 is TGTGCCACCAGCAGAGATCTCCCAGGGAGGAGTGGCGAGCAGTACTTC. It yields the protein CATSRDLPGRSGEQYF.

The V call is TRBV6-1, the J call TRBJ2-1, with 12 bases lining up with TRBD2. CDR3 length: 15 amino acids. The ends lost 8 bases at V and 9 bases at J; junction bases unmatched: 11. Germline V gives CDR1 MNHNS, CDR2 SASEGT. CDR3 bases: TGTGCCAGCTTATGGACTAGCGGGGATTCTGGTGAGCAGTTCTTC. This gives the protein CASLWTSGDSGEQFF.

The chain joins TRBV28 to TRBJ1-1; TRBD1 aligns across 7 bases. This CDR3 is 15 amino acids long. The junction had 6 bases not matched to a gene; V was cut back by 1 base and J by 4 bases. The germline V gene has CDR1 MDHEN and CDR2 SYDVKM. The CDR3 is CASSLLLRGITEAFF. The CDR3 DNA reads TGTGCCAGCAGTTTATTGCTCAGGGGGATCACTGAAGCTTTCTTT. The entire variable domain, with the rest obtained from reference TRBV28 and TRBJ1-1, is as follows: DVKVTQSSRYLVKRTGEKVFLECVQDMDHENMFWYRQDPGLGLRLIYFSYDVKMKEKGDIPEGYSVSREKKERFSLILESASTNQTSMYLCASSLLLRGITEAFFGQGTRLTVV.

In DNA form, the CDR3 reads TGTGCCAGCTCACCTTGTTACAGGGGAATTAACTATGGCTACACCTTC. Protein: CASSPCYRGINYGYTF. This chain uses TRBV18 with TRBJ1-2, with 7 positions matching TRBD1. CDR1 KGHSH and CDR2 LQKENI come from the germline V gene. The CDR3 runs to 16 residues. J gave up 1 base and V 3 bases, and 8 bases lay outside the gene matches.

This rearrangement joins TRBV29-1 to TRBJ2-1; 9 nucleotides line up with TRBD2. From germline, CDR1 is SQVTM and CDR2 ANQGSEA. V was clipped by 1 base and J by 5 bases; unmatched bases: 6. There are 15 residues in the CDR3. The CDR3 region is CSVEGAGGRDNEQFF. The CDR3 nucleotides are TGCAGCGTTGAAGGTGCGGGAGGGCGGGACAATGAGCAGTTCTTC.

This chain uses TRBV7-8 with TRBJ2-7, with 11 bases lining up with TRBD2. V lost 2 bases to trimming and J lost 3 bases; unmatched junction nucleotides: 12. The CDR3 runs 18 residues. Germline V lookup: CDR1 SGHVS, CDR2 FQNEAQ. DNA of the CDR3: TGTGCCAGCAGCTTAACTAGCGGGGGCCCTTTGCCTTTCTACGAGCAGTACTTC. Its protein is CASSLTSGGPLPFYEQYF.

This clone was detected only once. V gene TRBV15 combines with J gene TRBJ1-5, with 12 bases matching TRBD1. The CDR3 sequence is 16 residues long. CDR1 and CDR2 (germline): LNHNV, YYDKDF (reference sequence). After removal of 5 bases from V and 7 bases from J, the junction contained 9 bases not matched to a gene. The CDR3 protein is CATSGRDRGLGQPQHF. CDR3 DNA sequence: TGTGCCACCAGCGGCCGGGACAGGGGGCTCGGACAGCCCCAGCATTTT. Full variable domain (outside the CDR3, taken from reference TRBV15 and TRBJ1-5): DAMVIQNPRYQVTQFGKPVTLSCSQTLNHNVMYWYQQKSSQAPKLLFHYYDKDFNNEADTPDNFQSRRPNTSFCFLDIRSPGLGDTAMYLCATSGRDRGLGQPQHFGDGTRLSIL.

The V call is TRBV27, the J call TRBJ1-6, with D perhaps matching TRBD1 (5 bases). The V gene's germline CDR1 is MNHEY and CDR2 SMNVEV (reference sequence). The CDR3 is 15 amino acids. V lost 5 bases and J lost 7, with 15 bases in between. This CDR3 reads CASSPPSGGNSPLHF. DNA of the CDR3: TGTGCCAGCAGTCCTCCCAGCGGGGGGAATTCACCCCTCCACTTT.

The chain carries TRBV2 and TRBJ1-2; D is ambiguous. The CDR3 totals 10 residues. V was pared by 3 bases and J by 7 bases, with 3 bases between. Germline assignment: CDR1 SNHLY and CDR2 FYNNEI. CDR3 in DNA: TGTGCCAGCAGTGATAGTGGCTACACCTTC. Residues: CASSDSGYTF.

This clone has just one count. The V gene is TRBV15, the J gene TRBJ2-3; D might be TRBD1 (5 bases). The CDR3 sequence is 18 residues long. Germline loops: CDR1 LNHNV, CDR2 YYDKDF (reference sequence). Trimming took 1 base from V and 5 from J, leaving 22 bases between them. The chain's CDR3 is CATSRVISTVFCEDTQYF. In DNA form, the CDR3 reads TGTGCCACCAGCAGAGTAATTTCGACAGTTTTTTGCGAAGATACGCAGTATTTT.

The rearrangement links TRBV9 to TRBJ1-1, with D possibly being TRBD1 (5 bases). The CDR3 consists of 15 residues. V lost 4 bases and J 0 bases, leaving 13 bases between the germline ends. The germline V gene has CDR1 SGDLS and CDR2 YYNGEE. The CDR3 DNA is TGTGCCAGCAGCCTAATGACAGATATGAACACTGAAGCTTTCTTT. Its protein is CASSLMTDMNTEAFF.

This clone has a single count. This rearrangement joins TRBV10-3 to TRBJ2-7, with 8 bases matching TRBD2. Germline CDR1 is ENHRY and CDR2 is SYGVKD. V was clipped by 11 bases and J by 2 bases; unmatched bases: 14. The CDR3 sequence is 15 residues long. Written as DNA, the CDR3 is TGTGCCGCCGGCGGGGGAACTAGCGGCCCCTACGAGCAGTACTTC. As protein: CAAGGGTSGPYEQYF.

The chain recombines TRBV4-1 with TRBJ1-2, with TRBD1 as a possible D gene (6 bases). V was pared by 3 bases and J by 4 bases, with 9 bases between. The V gene's germline CDR1 is MGHRA and CDR2 YSYEKL. The CDR3 length is 13 residues. CDR3 sequence reads: CASSHGTLYGYTF. The CDR3 nucleotides are TGCGCCAGCAGCCACGGGACACTCTATGGCTACACCTTC.

The V and J genes are TRBV14 and TRBJ1-1; D is unclear. CDR1 is SGHDN and CDR2 is FVKESK in the germline V gene. CDR3 length equals 14 residues. The germline V and J ends were trimmed by 5 bases and 4 bases, with 14 bases remaining between them. The DNA for the CDR3 is TGTGCCAGCAGCTTAGAGACCCCGGGCACTGAAGCTTTCTTT. Its translation is CASSLETPGTEAFF.

J is TRBJ2-7 and V is TRBV7-2; weak D call: TRBD1 (6 bases). Trimming took off 5 bases at V and 5 bases at J, with 19 bases between the two ends. The CDR3 contains 15 residues. Per germline, CDR1 SGHTA and CDR2 FQGNSA. This CDR3 reads CASSPGLGALDEQYF. The CDR3 DNA sequence: TGTGCCAGCAGCCCGGGGCTGGGGGCCCTCGACGAGCAGTACTTC.

The V gene is TRBV7-2, the J gene TRBJ2-7, with TRBD2 identical over 10 bases. Germline lookup yields CDR1 SGHTA and CDR2 FQGNSA. The CDR3 length is 15 residues. After removal of 5 bases from V and 4 bases from J, the junction contained 8 bases not matched to a gene. Here the CDR3 reads CASSDERLAGYEQYF. CDR3 nucleotides: TGTGCCAGCAGCGACGAGCGACTAGCGGGTTACGAGCAGTACTTC. The entire variable domain, with the rest obtained from reference TRBV7-2 and TRBJ2-7, is as follows: GAGVSQSPSNKVTEKGKDVELRCDPISGHTALYWYRQSLGQGLEFLIYFQGNSAPDKSGLPSDRFSAERTGGSVSTLTIQRTQQEDSAVYLCASSDERLAGYEQYFGPGTRLTVT.

The chain carries TRBV2 and TRBJ2-5, with 13 bases that match TRBD2. Trimming removed 3 bases from V and 2 bases from J; junction bases left unmatched: 6. The CDR3 sequence is 17 residues long. Germline V lookup: CDR1 SNHLY, CDR2 FYNNEI. The CDR3 nucleotides read TGTGCCAGCAGTGATGGTGGACTAGCGGGAGAGCAAGAGACCCAGTACTTC. Translated: CASSDGGLAGEQETQYF.

The chain carries TRBV28 and TRBJ2-2, with D perhaps matching TRBD2 (5 bases). Germline CDR1 reads MDHEN; CDR2 reads SYDVKM. V was clipped by 11 bases and J by 3 bases, with 10 bases between them. This CDR3 is built from 12 residues. In DNA form, the CDR3 reads TGTGCCTCAGGACTGTACACCGGGGAGCTGTTTTTT. Protein product: CASGLYTGELFF.

This clone showed up just once. The chain uses TRBV6-5 and TRBJ2-7; D is possibly TRBD2 (6 bases). CDR3 length: 14 residues. With 5 bases removed from V and 4 bases from J, the gap between germline ends came to 15 bases. Looked up from germline, CDR1 is MNHEY and CDR2 is SVGAGI. CDR3 loop: CASSPPGLTYEQYF. CDR3 sequence (DNA): TGTGCCAGCAGTCCCCCGGGACTCACTTACGAGCAGTACTTC.